This T cell receptor beta chain was retrieved from a study of Graves' ophthalmopathy and Graves' hyperthyroidism. Ten or more counts support this clonotype. Exclusion covered patients with other autoimmune diseases or uncontrolled infections (as well as pregnancy or lactation). The CDR3 runs 18 residues. Losses at the gene ends were 1 base for V and 4 bases for J; bases not matched to a gene: 15. Investigators amplified TCR beta CDR3 regions from RNA transcripts. Following a first-round RT-PCR that used HTBI primers, a second-round multiplex PCR was carried out. TCRdb re-called the multiplex PCR reads with MiXCR, one entry per CDR3 protein. The sample holds 400,000 to 500,000 distinct CDR3 sequences; roughly 21% are singletons and the top ten take more than 2.5%.

The sequencing input was peripheral blood. This sequence joins TRBV12-3 or TRBV12-4 and TRBJ1-2; 7 bases line up with TRBD1. The sequence came from a woman under 30 with stable Graves' hyperthyroidism. The CDR3 nucleotides read TGTGCCAGCAGTTTAGTGGGGGCCCGGACAGGTATCCTCTATGGCTACACCTTC. Amino acid sequence: CASSLVGARTGILYGYTF.